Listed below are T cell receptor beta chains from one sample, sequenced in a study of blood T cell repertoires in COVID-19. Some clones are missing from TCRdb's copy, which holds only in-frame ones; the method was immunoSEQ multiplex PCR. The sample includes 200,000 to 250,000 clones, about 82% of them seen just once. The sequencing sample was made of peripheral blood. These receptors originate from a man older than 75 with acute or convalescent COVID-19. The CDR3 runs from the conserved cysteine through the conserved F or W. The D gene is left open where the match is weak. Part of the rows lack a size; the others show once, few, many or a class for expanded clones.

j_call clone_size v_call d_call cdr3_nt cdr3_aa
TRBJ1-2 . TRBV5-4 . TGTGCCAGCAGCTTTGACACAGGGAACTATGGCTACACCTTC CASSFDTGNYGYTF
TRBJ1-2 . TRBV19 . TGTGCCAGTAGTAGGGCTACAGGGTTTGACTATGGCTACACCTTC CASSRATGFDYGYTF
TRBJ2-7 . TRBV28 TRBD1 TGTGCCAGCAGTTTAAGAGGACAGGGGACGGCCTACGAGCAGTACTTC CASSLRGQGTAYEQYF
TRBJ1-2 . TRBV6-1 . TGTGCCAGCAGTGAAATGGGCAGGGGTGGTGGCTACACCTTC CASSEMGRGGGYTF
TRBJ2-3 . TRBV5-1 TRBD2 TGCGCCAGCAGCTTGGAGCTAGCGGGGCCCACAGATACGCAGTATTTT CASSLELAGPTDTQYF
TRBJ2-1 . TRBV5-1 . TGCGCCAGCAGCTTGGACGGGAGCCAGCCCTACAATGAGCAGTTCTTC CASSLDGSQPYNEQFF
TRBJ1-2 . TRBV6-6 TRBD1 TGTGCCAGCAGCAGGACAGGGGATGGCTACACCTTC CASSRTGDGYTF
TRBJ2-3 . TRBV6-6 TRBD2 TGTGCCAGCAGTCGCTCCTCGACGGGACTAGCTGGGGATACGCAGTATTTT CASSRSSTGLAGDTQYF
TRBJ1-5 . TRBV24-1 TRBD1 TGTGCCACCAGTGATCCAGGGGGTAGCAATCAGCCCCAGCATTTT CATSDPGGSNQPQHF
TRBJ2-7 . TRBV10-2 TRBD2 TGCGCCAGCAGTCACGGGGGGAGGTACGAGCAGTACTTC CASSHGGRYEQYF
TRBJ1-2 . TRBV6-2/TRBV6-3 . TGTGCCAGCAGCTATGCCCCCCAGGGGATCGACTATGGCTACACCTTC CASSYAPQGIDYGYTF
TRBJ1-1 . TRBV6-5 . TGTGCCAGCAGTCTCCAGGGAGGTATGAACACTGAAGCTTTCTTT CASSLQGGMNTEAFF
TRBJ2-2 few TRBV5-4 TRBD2 TGTGCCAGCAGCCCTAGCGGGAGTATAAACACCGGGGAGCTGTTTTTT CASSPSGSINTGELFF
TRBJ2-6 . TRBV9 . TGTGCCAGCAGAATAGGAGGGTCAGGGGCCAACGTCCTGACTTTC CASRIGGSGANVLTF
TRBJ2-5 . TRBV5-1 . TGCGCCAGCAGCTTGGCCAATACGGGAGAAGAGACCCAGTACTTC CASSLANTGEETQYF
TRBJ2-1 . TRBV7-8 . TGTGCCAGCAGCTCGGGAGTTCTGAATGAGCAGTTCTTC CASSSGVLNEQFF
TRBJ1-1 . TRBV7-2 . TGTGCCAGCAGCTTATCAGGCCTGAACACTGAAGCTTTCTTT CASSLSGLNTEAFF
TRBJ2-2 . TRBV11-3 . TGTGCCAGCAGCCCTCCTCCGGGGAACACCGGGGAGCTGTTTTTT CASSPPPGNTGELFF
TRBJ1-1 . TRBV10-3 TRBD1 TGTGCCATCAGCTGGGACAGGGGGCGGGGGACTGAAGCTTTCTTT CAISWDRGRGTEAFF
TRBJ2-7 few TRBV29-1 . TGCAGCGTCGGAAGGGGCGGACAGCAGTACTTC CSVGRGGQQYF
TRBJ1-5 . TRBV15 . TGTGCCACCAGCAGAGACAGGGGTATTCAGCCCCAGCATTTT CATSRDRGIQPQHF
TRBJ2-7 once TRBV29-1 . TGCAGCGTTGATGGTAGGGGTAGCTACGAGCAGTACTTC CSVDGRGSYEQYF
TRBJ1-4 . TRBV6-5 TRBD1 TGTGCCAGCAGGCGGGACAGTTCAACTAATGAAAAACTGTTTTTT CASRRDSSTNEKLFF
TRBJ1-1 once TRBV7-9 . TGTGCCAGCAGTCAGGCAGAGATTACTGAAGCTTTCTTT CASSQAEITEAFF
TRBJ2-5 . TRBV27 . TGTGCCAGCAGCTCTAACAGTCCCCACCAAGAGACCCAGTACTTC CASSSNSPHQETQYF
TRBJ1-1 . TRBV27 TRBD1 TGTGCCAGCAGTAAAGACAGGGGGTTGGGGATGAACACTGAAGCTTTCTTT CASSKDRGLGMNTEAFF
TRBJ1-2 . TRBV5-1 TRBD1 TGCGCCAGCAGCCTGACAGGGATGGATGGCTACACCTTC CASSLTGMDGYTF
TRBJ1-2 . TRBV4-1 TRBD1 TGCGCCAGCAGCCAGGGGGACAGGAACTATGGCTACACCTTC CASSQGDRNYGYTF
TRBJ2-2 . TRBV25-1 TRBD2 TGTGCCACCGGGACTAGCGGGATCGTCGGGGAGCTGTTTTTT CATGTSGIVGELFF
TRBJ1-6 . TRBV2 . TGTGCCAGCAGCTTACAGGGTAGCTCCTATAATTCACCCCTCCACTTT CASSLQGSSYNSPLHF
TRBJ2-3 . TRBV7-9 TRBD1 TGTGCCAGCAGCTTATTTGGGACAGGGGAAGATACGCAGTATTTT CASSLFGTGEDTQYF
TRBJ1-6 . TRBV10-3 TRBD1 TGTGCCATCAAGGGCGGACAGGACAATTCACCCCTCCACTTT CAIKGGQDNSPLHF
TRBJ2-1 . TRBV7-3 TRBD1 TGTGCCAGCGGCACAGGACAGGGGCGTGTTGAGCAGTTCTTC CASGTGQGRVEQFF
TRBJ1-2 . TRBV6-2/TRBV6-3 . TGTGCCAGCAGTTATCCCGGCAGGGCAGCTAACTATGGCTACACCTTC CASSYPGRAANYGYTF
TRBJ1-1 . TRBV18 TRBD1 TGTGCCAGCTCACCACCGGCGGACAGGCATTATGAAGCTTTCTTT CASSPPADRHYEAFF
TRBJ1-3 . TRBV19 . TGTGCCAGTAGTATAAGCGGCAGCACTGGAAACACCATATATTTT CASSISGSTGNTIYF
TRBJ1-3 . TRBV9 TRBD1 TGTGCCAGCAGCTATCTACAGGGGGCTGGAAACACCATATATTTT CASSYLQGAGNTIYF
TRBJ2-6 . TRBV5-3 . TGTGCCCCGGAGAGATCTGGGGCCAACGTCCTGACTTTC CAPERSGANVLTF
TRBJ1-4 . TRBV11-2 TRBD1 TGTGCCAGCAGCTTAGATCGCAACAGGGGGACCCTAAGGGGCGAAAAACTGTTTTTT CASSLDRNRGTLRGEKLFF
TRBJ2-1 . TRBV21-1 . TGTGCCAGCAGCGCGATTCAGGGGAACAATGAGCAGTTCTTC CASSAIQGNNEQFF
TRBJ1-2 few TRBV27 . TGTGCCAGCATGGGGGCCCTGGGGCGAAGCACACAATTTAATTTTGGCTACACCTTC CASMGALGRSTQFNFGYTF
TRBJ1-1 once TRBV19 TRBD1 TGTGCCAGTAGTATACGGACAGGGGGGTTGACGAACACTGAAGCTTTCTTT CASSIRTGGLTNTEAFF
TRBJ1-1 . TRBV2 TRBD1 TGTGCCAGCACTGCTCTAACAGGGGGCTGGTCAGAAGCTTTCTTT CASTALTGGWSEAFF
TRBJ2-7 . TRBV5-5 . TGTGCCAGCAGCTTTCAGCCTAGCAACGACGAGCAGTACTTC CASSFQPSNDEQYF
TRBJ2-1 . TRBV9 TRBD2 TGTGCCAGCAGCTGGGGACTAGCGGGAGGGGCAGATGAGCAGTTCTTC CASSWGLAGGADEQFF
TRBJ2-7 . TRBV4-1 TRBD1 TGCGCCAGCAGCCAACAAGGGACAGGGGTTGACAACGAGCAGTACTTC CASSQQGTGVDNEQYF
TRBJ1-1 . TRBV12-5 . TGTGCTAGTGGTTTGGTAACCCTAGGGAGGAACACTGAAGCTTTCTTT CASGLVTLGRNTEAFF
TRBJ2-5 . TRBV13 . TGTGCCAGCAGCTTAAGGCGTCACAGCCAAGAGACCCAGTACTTC CASSLRRHSQETQYF
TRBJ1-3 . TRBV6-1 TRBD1 TGTGCCAGCAGTGAGGGACAGGGGGAAAACACCATATATTTT CASSEGQGENTIYF
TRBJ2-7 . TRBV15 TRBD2 TGTGCCACCAGCAGAGCTGGCGGGAGTAGTTACGAGCAGTACTTC CATSRAGGSSYEQYF
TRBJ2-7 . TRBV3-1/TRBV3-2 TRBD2 TGTGCCAGCTGGGGGGGGACTGACACCTACGAGCAGTACTTC CASWGGTDTYEQYF
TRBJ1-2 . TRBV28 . TGTGCCAGCAGTTTATCTCTACTGGTCCGTGGCTACACCTTC CASSLSLLVRGYTF
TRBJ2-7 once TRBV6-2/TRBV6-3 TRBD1 TGTGCCAGCAGTTTAGACAGGGGAAGGACCTACGAGCAGTACTTC CASSLDRGRTYEQYF
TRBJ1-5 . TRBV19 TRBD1 TGTGCCAGTAGCCCACAGGGGGCTCGGGGCAATCAGCCCCAGCATTTT CASSPQGARGNQPQHF
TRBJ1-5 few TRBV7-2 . TGTGCCAGCAAAGCTTGGTCGGATCAGCCCCAGCATTTT CASKAWSDQPQHF
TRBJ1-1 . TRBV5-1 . TGCGCCAGCAGCCCAGGTACTGAAGCTTTCTTT CASSPGTEAFF
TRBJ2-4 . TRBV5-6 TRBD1 TGTGCCAGCAGCTTTCAGGGGGCGTTAGAAAACATTCAGTACTTC CASSFQGALENIQYF